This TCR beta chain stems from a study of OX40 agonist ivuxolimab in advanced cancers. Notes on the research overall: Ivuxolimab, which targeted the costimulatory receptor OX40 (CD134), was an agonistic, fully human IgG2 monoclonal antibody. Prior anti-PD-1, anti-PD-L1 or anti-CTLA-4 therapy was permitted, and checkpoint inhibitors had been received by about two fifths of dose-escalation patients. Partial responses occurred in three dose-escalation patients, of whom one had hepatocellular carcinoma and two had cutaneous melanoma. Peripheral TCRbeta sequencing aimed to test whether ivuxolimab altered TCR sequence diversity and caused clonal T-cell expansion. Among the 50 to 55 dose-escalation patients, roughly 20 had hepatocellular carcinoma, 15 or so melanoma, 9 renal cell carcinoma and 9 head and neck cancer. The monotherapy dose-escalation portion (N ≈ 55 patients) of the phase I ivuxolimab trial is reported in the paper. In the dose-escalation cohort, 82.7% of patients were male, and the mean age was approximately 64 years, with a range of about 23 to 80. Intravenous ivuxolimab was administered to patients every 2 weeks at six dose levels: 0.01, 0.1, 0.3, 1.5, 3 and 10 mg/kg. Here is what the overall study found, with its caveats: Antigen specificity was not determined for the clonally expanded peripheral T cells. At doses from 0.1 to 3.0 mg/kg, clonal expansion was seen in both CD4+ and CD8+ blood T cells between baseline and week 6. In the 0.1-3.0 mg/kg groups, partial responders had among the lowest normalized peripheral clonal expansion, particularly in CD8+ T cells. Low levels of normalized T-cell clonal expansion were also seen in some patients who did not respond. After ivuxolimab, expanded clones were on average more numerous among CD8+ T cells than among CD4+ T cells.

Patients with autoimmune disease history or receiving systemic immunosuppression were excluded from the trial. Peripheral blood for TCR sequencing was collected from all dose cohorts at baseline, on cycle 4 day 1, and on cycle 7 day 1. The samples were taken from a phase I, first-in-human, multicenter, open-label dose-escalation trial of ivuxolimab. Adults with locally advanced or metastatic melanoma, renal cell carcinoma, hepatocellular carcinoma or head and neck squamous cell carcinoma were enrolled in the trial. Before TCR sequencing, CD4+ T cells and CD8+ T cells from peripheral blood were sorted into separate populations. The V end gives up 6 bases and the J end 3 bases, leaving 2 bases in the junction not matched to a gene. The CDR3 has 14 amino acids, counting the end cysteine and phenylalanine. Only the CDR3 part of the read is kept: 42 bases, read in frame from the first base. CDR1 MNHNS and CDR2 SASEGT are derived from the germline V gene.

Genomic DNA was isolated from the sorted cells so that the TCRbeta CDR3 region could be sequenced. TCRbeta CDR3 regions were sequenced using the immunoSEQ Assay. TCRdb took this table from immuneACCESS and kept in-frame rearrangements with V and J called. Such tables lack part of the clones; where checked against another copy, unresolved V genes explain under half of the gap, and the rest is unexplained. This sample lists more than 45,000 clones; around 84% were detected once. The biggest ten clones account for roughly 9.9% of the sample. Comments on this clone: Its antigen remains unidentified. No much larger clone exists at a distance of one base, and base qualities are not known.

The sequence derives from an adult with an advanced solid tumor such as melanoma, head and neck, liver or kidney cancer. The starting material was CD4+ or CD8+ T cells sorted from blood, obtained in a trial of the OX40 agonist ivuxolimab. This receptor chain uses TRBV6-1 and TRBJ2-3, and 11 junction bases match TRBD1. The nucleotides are TGTGCCAGCAGACGGGACAGGGGGACAGATACGCAGTATTTT. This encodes CASRRDRGTDTQYF.